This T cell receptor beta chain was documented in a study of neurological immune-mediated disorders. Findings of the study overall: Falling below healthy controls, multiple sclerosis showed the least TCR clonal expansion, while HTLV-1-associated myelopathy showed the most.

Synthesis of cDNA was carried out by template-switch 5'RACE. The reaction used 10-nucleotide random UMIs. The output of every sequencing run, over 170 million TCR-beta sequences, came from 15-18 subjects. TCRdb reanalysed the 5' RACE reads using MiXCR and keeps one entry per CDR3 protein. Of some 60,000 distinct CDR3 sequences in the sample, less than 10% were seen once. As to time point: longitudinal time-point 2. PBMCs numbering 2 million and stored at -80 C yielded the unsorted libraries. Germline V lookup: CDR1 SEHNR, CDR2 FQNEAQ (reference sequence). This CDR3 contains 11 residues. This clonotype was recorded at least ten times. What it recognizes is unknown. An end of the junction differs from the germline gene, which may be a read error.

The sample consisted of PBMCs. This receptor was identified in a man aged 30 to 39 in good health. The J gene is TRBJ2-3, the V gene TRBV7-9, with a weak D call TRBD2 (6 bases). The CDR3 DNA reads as TGTGCCAGCAGCCTCGAAAGGACTATAGATTTT. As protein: CASSLERTIDF.